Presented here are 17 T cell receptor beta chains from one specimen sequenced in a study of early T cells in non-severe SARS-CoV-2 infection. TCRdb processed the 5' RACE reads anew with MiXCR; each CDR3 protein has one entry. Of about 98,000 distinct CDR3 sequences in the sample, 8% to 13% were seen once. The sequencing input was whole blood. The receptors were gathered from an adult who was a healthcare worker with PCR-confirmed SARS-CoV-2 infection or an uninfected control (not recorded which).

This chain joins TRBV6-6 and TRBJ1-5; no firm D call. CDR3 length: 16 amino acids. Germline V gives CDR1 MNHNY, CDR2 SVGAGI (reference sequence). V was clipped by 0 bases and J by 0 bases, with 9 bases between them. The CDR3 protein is CASSYSTQHSNQPQHF. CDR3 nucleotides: TGTGCCAGCAGTTACTCGACTCAGCATAGCAATCAGCCCCAGCATTTT.

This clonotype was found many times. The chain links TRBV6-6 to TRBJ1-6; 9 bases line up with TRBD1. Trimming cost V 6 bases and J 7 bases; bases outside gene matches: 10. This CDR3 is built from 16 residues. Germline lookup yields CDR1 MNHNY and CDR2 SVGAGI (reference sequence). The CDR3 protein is CASSLPPQGANSPLHF. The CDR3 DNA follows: TGTGCCAGCAGCCTACCCCCACAGGGGGCGAATTCACCCCTCCACTTT.

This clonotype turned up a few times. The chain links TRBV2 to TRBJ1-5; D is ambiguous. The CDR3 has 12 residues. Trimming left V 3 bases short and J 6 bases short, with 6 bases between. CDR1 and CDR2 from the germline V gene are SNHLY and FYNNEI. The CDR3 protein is CASSDWPQPQHF. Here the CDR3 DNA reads TGTGCCAGCAGTGATTGGCCTCAGCCCCAGCATTTT.

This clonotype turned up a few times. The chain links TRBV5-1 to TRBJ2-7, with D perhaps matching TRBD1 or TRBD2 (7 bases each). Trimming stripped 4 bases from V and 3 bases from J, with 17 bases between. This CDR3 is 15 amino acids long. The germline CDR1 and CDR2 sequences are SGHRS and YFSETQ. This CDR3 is CASSGAGQRIYEQYF. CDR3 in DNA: TGCGCCAGCAGCGGAGCGGGACAGAGAATCTACGAGCAGTACTTC.

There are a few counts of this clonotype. The CDR3 DNA reads as TGTGCCAGCAGTTTTATCATACAGGGGAGCACAGATACGCAGTATTTT. Translated, it gives CASSFIIQGSTDTQYF. The chain joins TRBV28 to TRBJ2-3; TRBD1 matches at 7 bases. CDR1 and CDR2 from the germline V gene are MDHEN and SYDVKM. V shed 3 bases and J 0 bases; nucleotides not matched to a gene: 6. The CDR3 runs 16 residues.

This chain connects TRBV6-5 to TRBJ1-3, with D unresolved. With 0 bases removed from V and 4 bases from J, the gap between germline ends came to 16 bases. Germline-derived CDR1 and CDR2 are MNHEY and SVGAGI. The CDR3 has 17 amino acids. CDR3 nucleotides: TGTGCCAGCAGTTACTCTCCGGGGAGCCTCATAGGAAACACCATATATTTT. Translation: CASSYSPGSLIGNTIYF.

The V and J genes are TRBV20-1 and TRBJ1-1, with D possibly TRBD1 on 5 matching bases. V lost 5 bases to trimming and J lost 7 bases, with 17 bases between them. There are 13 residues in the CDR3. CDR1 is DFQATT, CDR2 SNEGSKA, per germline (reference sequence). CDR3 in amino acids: CSAQLSGTLEAFF. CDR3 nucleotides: TGCAGTGCTCAACTCTCAGGGACCCTTGAAGCTTTCTTT.

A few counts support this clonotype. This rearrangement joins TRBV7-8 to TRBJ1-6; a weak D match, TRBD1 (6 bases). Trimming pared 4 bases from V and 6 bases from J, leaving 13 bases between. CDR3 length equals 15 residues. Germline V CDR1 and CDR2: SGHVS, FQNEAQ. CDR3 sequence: CASSSGRGGNSPLHF. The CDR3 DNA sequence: TGTGCCAGCAGCTCCGGCAGGGGAGGTAATTCACCCCTCCACTTT. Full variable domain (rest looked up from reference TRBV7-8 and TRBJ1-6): GAGVSQSPRYKVAKRGQDVALRCDPISGHVSLFWYQQALGQGPEFLTYFQNEAQLDKSGLPSDRFFAERPEGSVSTLKIQRTQQEDSAVYLCASSSGRGGNSPLHFGNGTRLTVT.

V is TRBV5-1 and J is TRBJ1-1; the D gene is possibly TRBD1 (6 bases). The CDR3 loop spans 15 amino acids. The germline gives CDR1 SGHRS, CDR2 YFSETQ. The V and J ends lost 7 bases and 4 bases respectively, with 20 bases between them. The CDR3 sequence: CASVFGTGKGTEAFF. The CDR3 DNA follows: TGCGCCAGCGTCTTCGGAACAGGGAAGGGCACTGAAGCTTTCTTT.

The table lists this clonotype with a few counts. The chain's CDR3 is CASSLAFVMNTEAFF. The CDR3 nucleotides read TGCGCCAGCAGCTTGGCGTTTGTGATGAACACTGAAGCTTTCTTT. The chain employs TRBV5-1 and TRBJ1-1, with D unclear. The germline V gene has CDR1 SGHRS and CDR2 YFSETQ. With 0 bases removed from V and 0 bases from J, the gap between germline ends came to 9 bases. This CDR3 is built from 15 residues.

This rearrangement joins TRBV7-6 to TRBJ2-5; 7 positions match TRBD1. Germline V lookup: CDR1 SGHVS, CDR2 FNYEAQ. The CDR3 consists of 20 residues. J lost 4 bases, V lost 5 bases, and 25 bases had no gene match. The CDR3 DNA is TGTGCCAGCAGCCCCCAACAGGGGCTAATTCCCGAAGCTTTTTCAGAGACCCAGTACTTC. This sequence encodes CASSPQQGLIPEAFSETQYF.

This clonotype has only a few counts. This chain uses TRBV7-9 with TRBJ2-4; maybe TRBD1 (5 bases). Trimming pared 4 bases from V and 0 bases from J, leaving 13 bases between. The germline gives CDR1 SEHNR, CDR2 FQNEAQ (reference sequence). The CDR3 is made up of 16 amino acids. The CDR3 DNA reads TGTGCCAGCAGCTCACAGGTGTTAGTAGCCAAAAACATTCAGTACTTC. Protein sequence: CASSSQVLVAKNIQYF.

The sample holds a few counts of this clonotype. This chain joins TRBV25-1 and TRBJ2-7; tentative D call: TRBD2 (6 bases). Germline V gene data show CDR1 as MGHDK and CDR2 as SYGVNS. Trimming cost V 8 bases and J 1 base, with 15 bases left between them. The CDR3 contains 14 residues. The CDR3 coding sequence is TGTGCCAGCTGTCCCTCCGGGGGATCCTACGAGCAGTACTTC. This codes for CASCPSGGSYEQYF.

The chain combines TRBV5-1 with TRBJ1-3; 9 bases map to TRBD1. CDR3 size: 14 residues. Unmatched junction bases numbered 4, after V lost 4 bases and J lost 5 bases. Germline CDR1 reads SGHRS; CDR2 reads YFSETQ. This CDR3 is CASSPGTGRNTIYF. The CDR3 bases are TGCGCCAGCAGCCCCGGGACAGGGAGAAACACCATATATTTT.

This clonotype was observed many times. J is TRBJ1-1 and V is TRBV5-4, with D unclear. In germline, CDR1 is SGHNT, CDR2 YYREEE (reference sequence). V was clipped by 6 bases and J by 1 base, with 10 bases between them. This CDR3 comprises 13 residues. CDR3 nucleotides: TGTGCCAGCATCAGTCTGCCGAACACTGAAGCTTTCTTT. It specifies CASISLPNTEAFF.

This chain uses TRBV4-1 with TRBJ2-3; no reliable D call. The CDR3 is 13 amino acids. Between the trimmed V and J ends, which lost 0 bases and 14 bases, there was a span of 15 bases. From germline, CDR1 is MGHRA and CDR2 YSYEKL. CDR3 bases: TGCGCCAGCAGCCAAGAGTCCGCCCAGAGGCCGTATTTT. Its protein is CASSQESAQRPYF.

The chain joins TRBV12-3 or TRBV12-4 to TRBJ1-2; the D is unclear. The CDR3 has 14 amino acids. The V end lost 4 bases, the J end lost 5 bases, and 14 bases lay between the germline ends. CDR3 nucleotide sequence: TGTGCCAGCAGTTGGAGCCACCAGACTTATGGCTACACCTTC. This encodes CASSWSHQTYGYTF.